These 30 T cell receptor beta chains were all obtained from the same sample, sequenced in a study of OX40 agonist ivuxolimab in advanced cancers. Assay used: immunoSEQ multiplex PCR; TCRdb lists only in-frame clones, some missing. This sample yields 60,000 to 75,000 clones, of which approximately 86% are seen a single time; under 3% belongs to the top ten. Sequences were derived from CD4+ or CD8+ T cells sorted from blood, sampled in a trial of the OX40 agonist ivuxolimab. The receptors were sampled from an adult with an advanced solid tumor such as melanoma, head and neck, liver or kidney cancer.

This chain joins TRBV2 and TRBJ2-5; D is unresolved. This CDR3 is 13 amino acids long. Germline-derived CDR1 and CDR2 are SNHLY and FYNNEI. V shed 6 bases and J shed 5 bases, with 13 bases lying between them. The CDR3, as DNA: TGTGCCAGCAGCACATTGCCCGACGAGACCCAGTACTTC. It translates to CASSTLPDETQYF.

The rearrangement uses TRBV7-8 and TRBJ2-2; D call uncertain. The CDR3 length is 12 residues. V shed 6 bases and J shed 6 bases, with 8 bases lying between them. Germline-derived CDR1 and CDR2 are SGHVS and FQNEAQ. The CDR3 here is CASSSWPGELFF. The DNA for the CDR3 is TGTGCCAGCAGTTCTTGGCCCGGGGAGCTGTTTTTT.

A single count supports this clone. The gene calls are TRBV6-6 and TRBJ1-2; D ambiguous. V was trimmed by 6 bases and J by 6 bases, leaving 8 bases between them. This CDR3 contains 11 residues. Germline CDR1 and CDR2: MNHNY and SVGAGI (reference sequence). CDR3 in amino acids: CASSPSDGYTF. In DNA form, the CDR3 reads TGTGCCAGCAGCCCCTCAGATGGCTACACCTTC.

The rearrangement uses TRBV23-1 and TRBJ2-7; D gene ambiguous. TRBV23-1 is designated an ORF whose function remains uncertain. The CDR3 contains 15 residues. The V and J ends lost 4 bases and 0 bases respectively, with 13 bases between them. The CDR3 DNA reads TGCGCCAGCAGTCTGATCATTTCGAGCTCCTACGAGCAGTACTTC. This translates into CASSLIISSSYEQYF.

The V call is TRBV5-1, the J call TRBJ2-3; D gene uncertain. The ends were cut back, 4 bases at V and 6 bases at J, with 12 bases in the middle. The CDR3 extends over 13 amino acids. From germline, CDR1 is SGHRS and CDR2 YFSETQ. CDR3 residues: CASSLASWDTQYF. The CDR3 DNA reads TGCGCCAGCAGCCTGGCAAGTTGGGATACGCAGTATTTT.

The V and J genes are TRBV7-9 and TRBJ1-4; possible D gene TRBD1, 5 bases. The CDR3 totals 19 residues. With 5 bases removed from V and 6 bases from J, the gap between germline ends came to 28 bases. Germline CDR1 SEHNR, CDR2 FQNEAQ (reference sequence). The CDR3 loop reads CASSLLHDFPGPVDEKLFF. The CDR3 DNA follows: TGTGCCAGCAGCCTCCTTCACGACTTCCCGGGACCGGTCGATGAAAAACTGTTTTTT.

The J gene is TRBJ1-1, the V gene TRBV2, with unresolved D. The CDR3 sequence is 15 residues long. Germline V CDR1 and CDR2: SNHLY, FYNNEI. V lost 3 bases and J 1 base, leaving 12 bases between the germline ends. The CDR3 reads CASSERAAGNTEAFF. The DNA for the CDR3 is TGTGCCAGCAGTGAGCGAGCAGCAGGGAACACTGAAGCTTTCTTT.

This chain connects TRBV7-8 to TRBJ1-6, with 7 nucleotides matching TRBD1. Germline V lookup: CDR1 SGHVS, CDR2 FQNEAQ. The CDR3 spans 16 residues. Unmatched junction bases numbered 9, after V lost 5 bases and J lost 5 bases. The chain's CDR3 is CASSTAQGRNNSPLHF. The DNA for the CDR3 is TGTGCCAGCAGCACCGCACAGGGGAGGAATAATTCACCCCTCCACTTT.

The V call is TRBV19, the J call TRBJ2-3; 12 nucleotides line up with TRBD2. There are 18 residues in the CDR3. The germline gives CDR1 LNHDA, CDR2 SQIVND (reference sequence). Losses at the gene ends were 6 bases for V and 5 bases for J; bases not matched to a gene: 15. The CDR3 protein is CASSSRRTSGIRGDTQYF. CDR3 nucleotides: TGTGCCAGTAGCTCACGTCGGACTAGCGGGATCAGGGGAGATACGCAGTATTTT. The full variable domain, with the rest looked up from reference TRBV19 and TRBJ2-3, is DGGITQSPKYLFRKEGQNVTLSCEQNLNHDAMYWYRQDPGQGLRLIYYSQIVNDFQKGDIAEGYSVSREKKESFPLTVTSAQKNPTAFYLCASSSRRTSGIRGDTQYFGPGTRLTVL.

In its sample, this clone was seen once. The V gene is TRBV2, the J gene TRBJ1-5; 7 positions match TRBD1. Trimming cost V 6 bases and J 9 bases; bases outside gene matches: 14. CDR1 is SNHLY and CDR2 is FYNNEI in the germline V gene. CDR3 length: 15 residues. CDR3 bases: TGTGCCAGCAGGCTTCGTGCAGGGGGTATGGGGCCCCAGCATTTT. Protein: CASRLRAGGMGPQHF.

The genes are TRBV27 and TRBJ1-2, with D possibly TRBD1 on 6 matching bases. Trimming left V 2 bases short and J 2 bases short, with 6 bases between. The CDR3 runs to 13 residues. The germline CDR1 and CDR2 sequences are MNHEY and SMNVEV (reference sequence). CDR3 protein: CASSLDRNYGYTF. DNA of the CDR3: TGTGCCAGCAGTTTAGACAGGAACTATGGCTACACCTTC.

This clone was recorded a few times. The V call is TRBV18, the J call TRBJ1-5; TRBD1 matches 8 bases. This CDR3 region has 14 residues. V lost 4 bases and J lost 3; bases outside the gene matches: 2. The V gene's germline CDR1 is KGHSH and CDR2 LQKENI. The DNA for the CDR3 is TGTGCCAGCTCACTGGACAGGGACAATCAGCCCCAGCATTTT. This encodes CASSLDRDNQPQHF.

The CDR3 coding sequence is TGTGCCAGCAGCTTAGAACGGGCTAGCGGGAGGGGGGAGACCCAGTACTTC. Protein product: CASSLERASGRGETQYF. V is TRBV7-8 and J is TRBJ2-5; 12 nucleotides agree with TRBD2. Germline CDR1 is SGHVS and CDR2 is FQNEAQ. The CDR3 contains 17 residues. V was clipped by 1 base and J by 5 bases; unmatched bases: 8. Based on the CDR3 plus reference TRBV7-8 and TRBJ2-5, the full variable domain is GAGVSQSPRYKVAKRGQDVALRCDPISGHVSLFWYQQALGQGPEFLTYFQNEAQLDKSGLPSDRFFAERPEGSVSTLKIQRTQQEDSAVYLCASSLERASGRGETQYFGPGTRLLVL.

The rearrangement joins TRBV5-1 to TRBJ2-3; TRBD2 might be the D (6 bases). This CDR3 region has 14 residues. Trimming took 4 bases from V and 8 from J, leaving 17 bases between them. Germline-derived CDR1 and CDR2 are SGHRS and YFSETQ. The CDR3 bases are TGCGCCAGCAGCCCCGGGATTCTGGGGGGTACGCAGTATTTT. As protein: CASSPGILGGTQYF.

The chain joins TRBV5-6 to TRBJ1-1, with a weak D call TRBD1 (5 bases). V lost 4 bases to trimming and J lost 10 bases, with 14 bases between them. Per germline, CDR1 SGHDT and CDR2 YYEEEE. This CDR3 is 12 amino acids long. The CDR3 region is CASSPGPGGAFF. The CDR3 coding sequence is TGTGCCAGCAGCCCTGGACCTGGGGGAGCTTTCTTT.

The rearrangement joins TRBV15 to TRBJ1-1, with 8 bases identical to TRBD1. The CDR3 is 15 residues long. Germline trimming cut 4 bases from V and 3 bases from J; bases unmatched to any gene: 7. Looked up from germline, CDR1 is LNHNV and CDR2 is YYDKDF (reference sequence). In DNA, the CDR3 is TGTGCCACCAGCAAAGATTTGACAGGGGACACTGAAGCTTTCTTT. It yields the protein CATSKDLTGDTEAFF.

This chain uses TRBV5-1 with TRBJ1-5; no firm D call. With 4 bases removed from V and 2 bases from J, the gap between germline ends came to 7 bases. The CDR3 extends over 13 amino acids. Germline CDR1 and CDR2: SGHRS and YFSETQ. The DNA of the CDR3 is TGCGCCAGCAGCGAGGTCGGCAATCAGCCCCAGCATTTT. Translation gives CASSEVGNQPQHF. Supplemented by reference TRBV5-1 and TRBJ1-5, the full variable domain reads KAGVTQTPRYLIKTRGQQVTLSCSPISGHRSVSWYQQTPGQGLQFLFEYFSETQRNKGNFPGRFSGRQFSNSRSEMNVSTLELGDSALYLCASSEVGNQPQHFGDGTRLSIL.

Here the CDR3 DNA reads TGTGCCAGCAGTTTACTGACAGGGGGCTCTGAAGCTTTCTTT. Amino acids: CASSLLTGGSEAFF. This chain uses TRBV28 with TRBJ1-1; TRBD1 matches 10 bases. The CDR3 covers 14 residues. V lost 2 bases, J lost 6 bases, and 3 bases stayed unmatched. Germline V gives CDR1 MDHEN, CDR2 SYDVKM.

This sequence joins TRBV4-3 and TRBJ2-3, with 8 bases matching TRBD1. The CDR3 is 18 amino acids. Germline assignment: CDR1 LGHNA and CDR2 YSLEER. J gave up 4 bases and V 0 bases, and 12 bases lay outside the gene matches. In DNA form, the CDR3 reads TGCGCCAGCAGCCAAGATTCCCCGGGCAGGGGGCTTCCAGATACGCAGTATTTT. It yields the protein CASSQDSPGRGLPDTQYF.

This chain links TRBV5-6 with TRBJ2-1; D unclear. V was clipped by 1 base and J by 7 bases, with 6 bases between them. CDR1 and CDR2 from the germline V gene are SGHDT and YYEEEE. The CDR3 is made up of 12 amino acids. CDR3 sequence: CASSLTENEQFF. CDR3 DNA: TGTGCCAGCAGCTTGACCGAAAATGAGCAGTTCTTC.

This chain links TRBV7-9 with TRBJ1-6; D unresolved. Germline V CDR1 and CDR2: SEHNR, FQNEAQ (reference sequence). The CDR3 runs 16 residues. The V and J ends lost 5 bases and 2 bases respectively, with 13 bases between them. The CDR3 DNA is TGTGCCAGCAGCACCCGGACGGACGCCTATAATTCACCCCTCCACTTT. Its protein is CASSTRTDAYNSPLHF.

This chain links TRBV6-1 with TRBJ2-7, with D possibly matching TRBD2 (6 bases). The germline V gene encodes CDR1 MNHNS and CDR2 SASEGT. The CDR3 length is 13 residues. Between the trimmed V and J ends, which lost 4 bases and 4 bases, there was a span of 11 bases. The CDR3 region has the DNA TGTGCCAGCAGTGGCCAGGCGGGGTACGAGCAGTACTTC. Translation: CASSGQAGYEQYF.

This clone was recorded only once. This sequence joins TRBV9 and TRBJ2-1; D unresolved. CDR3 size: 13 residues. The germline gives CDR1 SGDLS, CDR2 YYNGEE. V was trimmed by 5 bases and J by 12 bases, leaving 18 bases between them. CDR3 in DNA: TGTGCCAGCAGTCTGAACGCCCACACTCGGCAGTTCTTC. It yields the protein CASSLNAHTRQFF.

The chain recombines TRBV28 with TRBJ1-2; 11 bases match TRBD1. The CDR3 spans 15 residues. CDR1 is MDHEN and CDR2 is SYDVKM in the germline V gene. The junction had 7 bases not matched to a gene; V was cut back by 2 bases and J by 8 bases. CDR3 protein: CASSLGDRGFEGYTF. The CDR3 coding sequence is TGTGCCAGCAGTTTAGGGGACAGGGGGTTCGAGGGCTACACCTTC.

The V and J genes are TRBV6-6 and TRBJ1-1; a possible D gene is TRBD1 (5 bases). CDR1 is MNHNY and CDR2 is SVGAGI in the germline V gene (reference sequence). The V gene lost 2 bases and the J gene lost 5 bases, with 9 bases spanning the gap. CDR3 length equals 13 residues. CDR3 region: CASSYEEGTEAFF. For the CDR3, the DNA is TGTGCCAGCAGTTACGAGGAGGGGACTGAAGCTTTCTTT.

The rearrangement links TRBV11-1 to TRBJ2-1; unclear D gene. Germline loops: CDR1 SGHAT, CDR2 FQDESV (reference sequence). The V end was cut by 1 base, the J end by 6 bases, with 10 bases between. The CDR3 runs 14 residues. CDR3 sequence reads: CASSLGETLNEQFF. The CDR3 DNA follows: TGTGCCAGCAGCTTAGGTGAAACACTCAATGAGCAGTTCTTC.

The chain uses TRBV9 and TRBJ2-3; 7 nucleotides match TRBD1. CDR1 and CDR2 (germline): SGDLS, YYNGEE. Trimming removed 3 bases from V and 2 bases from J; junction bases left unmatched: 9. The CDR3 consists of 16 residues. In DNA form, the CDR3 reads TGTGCCAGCAGCGGAGCCCGGGACAGAGCCACAGATACGCAGTATTTT. It codes for CASSGARDRATDTQYF.

This clone was observed once. The chain uses TRBV19 and TRBJ2-7; maybe TRBD2 (5 bases). V lost 1 base to trimming and J lost 2 bases, with 9 bases between them. Germline V gene lookup returns CDR1 LNHDA and CDR2 SQIVND (reference sequence). CDR3 size: 14 residues. This CDR3 is CASSIAPGTYEQYF. Here the CDR3 DNA reads TGTGCCAGTAGTATAGCCCCGGGGACCTACGAGCAGTACTTC.

The V call is TRBV28, the J call TRBJ1-1; D may be TRBD1 (5 bases). This CDR3 comprises 12 residues. The V gene's germline CDR1 is MDHEN and CDR2 SYDVKM. V was shortened by 6 bases and J by 6 bases, with 11 bases between the two germline ends. The CDR3 loop reads CASSLGGAEAFF. In nucleotides, the CDR3 is TGTGCCAGCAGCTTGGGGGGGGCTGAAGCTTTCTTT.

The J gene is TRBJ1-3, the V gene TRBV9; 9 nucleotides align to TRBD1. This CDR3 is built from 15 residues. The V gene's germline CDR1 is SGDLS and CDR2 YYNGEE. Trimming at V came to 4 bases and at J to 4 bases, leaving 6 bases not matched to a gene. DNA for the CDR3: TGTGCCAGCAGCCCCCAGACAGGGGGGGGAAACACCATATATTTT. Residues: CASSPQTGGGNTIYF.